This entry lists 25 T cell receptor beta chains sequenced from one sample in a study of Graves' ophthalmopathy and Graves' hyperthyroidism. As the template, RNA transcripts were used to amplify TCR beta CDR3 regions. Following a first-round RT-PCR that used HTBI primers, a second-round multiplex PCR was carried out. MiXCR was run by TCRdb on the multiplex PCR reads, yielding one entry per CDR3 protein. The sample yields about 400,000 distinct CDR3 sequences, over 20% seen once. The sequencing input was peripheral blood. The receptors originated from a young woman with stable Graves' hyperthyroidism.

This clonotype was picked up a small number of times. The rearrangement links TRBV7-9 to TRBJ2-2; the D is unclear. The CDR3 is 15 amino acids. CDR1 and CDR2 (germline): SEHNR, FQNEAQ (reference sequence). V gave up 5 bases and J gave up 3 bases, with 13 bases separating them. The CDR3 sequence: CASSSMWADTGELFF. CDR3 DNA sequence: TGTGCCAGCAGCAGTATGTGGGCAGACACCGGGGAGCTGTTTTTT.

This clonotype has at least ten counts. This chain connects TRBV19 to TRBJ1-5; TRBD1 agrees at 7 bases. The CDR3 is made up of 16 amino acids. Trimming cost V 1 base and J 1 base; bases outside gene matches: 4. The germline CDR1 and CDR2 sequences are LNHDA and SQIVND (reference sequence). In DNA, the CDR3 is TGTGCCAGTAGTATAGGGGCGGACAGGAGCAATCAGCCCCAGCATTTT. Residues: CASSIGADRSNQPQHF.

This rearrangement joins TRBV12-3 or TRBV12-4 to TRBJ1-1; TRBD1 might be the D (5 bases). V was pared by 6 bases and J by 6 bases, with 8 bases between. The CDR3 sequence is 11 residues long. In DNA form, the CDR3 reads TGTGCCAGCAGGACAGAACCTGAAGCTTTCTTT. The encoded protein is CASRTEPEAFF.

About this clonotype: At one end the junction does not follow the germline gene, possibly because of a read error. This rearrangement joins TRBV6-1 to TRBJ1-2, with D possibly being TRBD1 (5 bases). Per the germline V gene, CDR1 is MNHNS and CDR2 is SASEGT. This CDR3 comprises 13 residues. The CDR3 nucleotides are TGTGCCATCAGTGAGACCGACAGAGCTGGCTACACCTTC. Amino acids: CAISETDRAGYTF.

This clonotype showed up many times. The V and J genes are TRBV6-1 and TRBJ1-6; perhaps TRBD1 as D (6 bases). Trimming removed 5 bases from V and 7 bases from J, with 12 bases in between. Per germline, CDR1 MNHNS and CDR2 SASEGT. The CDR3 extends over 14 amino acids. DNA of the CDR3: TGTGCCAGCAGTCGAGGACAGCACAATTCACCCCTCCACTTT. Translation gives CASSRGQHNSPLHF.

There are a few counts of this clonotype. The CDR3 DNA sequence: TGCAGTGCACTCACGCCAGGGCAGATGAGGGTAGACGAGCAGTACTTC. This codes for CSALTPGQMRVDEQYF. The chain couples TRBV20-1 to TRBJ2-7, with D possibly called TRBD1 or TRBD2 (5 bases each). V dropped 6 bases and J dropped 5 bases, with 26 bases sitting between them. This CDR3 region has 16 residues. CDR1 is DFQATT, CDR2 SNEGSKA, per germline (reference sequence).

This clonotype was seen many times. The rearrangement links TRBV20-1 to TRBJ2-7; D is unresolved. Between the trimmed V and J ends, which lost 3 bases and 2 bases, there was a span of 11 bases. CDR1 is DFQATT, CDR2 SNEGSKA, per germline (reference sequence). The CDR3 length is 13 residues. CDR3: CSARDPSPYEQYF. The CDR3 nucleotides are TGCAGTGCTAGGGACCCTTCTCCCTACGAGCAGTACTTC.

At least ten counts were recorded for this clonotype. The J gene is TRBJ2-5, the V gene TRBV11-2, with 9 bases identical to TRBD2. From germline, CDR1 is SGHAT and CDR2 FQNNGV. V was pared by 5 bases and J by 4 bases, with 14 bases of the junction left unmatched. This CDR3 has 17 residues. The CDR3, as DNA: TGTGCCAGCAGCAATACGCTTGGCGGGAGGGCGCGAGAGACCCAGTACTTC. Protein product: CASSNTLGGRARETQYF. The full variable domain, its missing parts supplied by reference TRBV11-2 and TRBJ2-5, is EAGVAQSPRYKIIEKRQSVAFWCNPISGHATLYWYQQILGQGPKLLIQFQNNGVVDDSQLPKDRFSAERLKGVDSTLKIQPAKLEDSAVYLCASSNTLGGRARETQYFGPGTRLLVL.

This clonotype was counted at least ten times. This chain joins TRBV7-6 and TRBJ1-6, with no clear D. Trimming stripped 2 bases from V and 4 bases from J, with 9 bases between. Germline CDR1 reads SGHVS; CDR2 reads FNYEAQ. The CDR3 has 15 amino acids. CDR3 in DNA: TGTGCCAGCAGCTTACGAGACGGATATAATTCACCCCTCCACTTT. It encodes CASSLRDGYNSPLHF.

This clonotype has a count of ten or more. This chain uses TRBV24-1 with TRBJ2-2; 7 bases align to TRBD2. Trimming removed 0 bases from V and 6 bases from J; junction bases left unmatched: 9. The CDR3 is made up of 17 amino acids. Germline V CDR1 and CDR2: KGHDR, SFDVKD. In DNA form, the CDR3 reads TGTGCCACCAGTGATTTGGTGGGCAAGGCGGGGGCCGGGGAGCTGTTTTTT. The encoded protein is CATSDLVGKAGAGELFF.

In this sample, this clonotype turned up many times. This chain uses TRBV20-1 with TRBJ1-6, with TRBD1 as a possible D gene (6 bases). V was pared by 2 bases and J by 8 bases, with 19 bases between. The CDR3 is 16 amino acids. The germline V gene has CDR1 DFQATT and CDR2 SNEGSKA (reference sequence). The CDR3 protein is CSARREGGLIDSPLHF. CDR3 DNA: TGCAGTGCTAGACGGGAGGGGGGTTTAATTGATTCACCCCTCCACTTT.

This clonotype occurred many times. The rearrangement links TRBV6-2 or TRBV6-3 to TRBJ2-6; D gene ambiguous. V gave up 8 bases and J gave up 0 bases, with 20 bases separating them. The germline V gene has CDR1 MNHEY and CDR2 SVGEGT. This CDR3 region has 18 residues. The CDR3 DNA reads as TGTGCCAGCTCACCGTGGGCAATAAGGTCCTCTGGGGCCAACGTCCTGACTTTC. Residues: CASSPWAIRSSGANVLTF.

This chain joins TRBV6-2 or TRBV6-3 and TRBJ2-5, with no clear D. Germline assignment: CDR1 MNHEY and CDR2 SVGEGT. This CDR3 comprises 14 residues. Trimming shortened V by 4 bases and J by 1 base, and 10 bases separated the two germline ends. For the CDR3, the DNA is TGTGCCAGCAGTTCTCGACTCTTCCAAGAGACCCAGTACTTC. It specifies CASSSRLFQETQYF.

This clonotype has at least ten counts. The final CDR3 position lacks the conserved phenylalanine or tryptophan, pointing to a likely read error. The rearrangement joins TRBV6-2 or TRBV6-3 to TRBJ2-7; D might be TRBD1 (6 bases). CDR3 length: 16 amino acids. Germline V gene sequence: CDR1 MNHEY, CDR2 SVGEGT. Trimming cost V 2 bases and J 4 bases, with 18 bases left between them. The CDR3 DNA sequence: TGTGCCAGCAGTTACCAGGGGCCAGGGGCTTTTTACGAGCAGTACCTC. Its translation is CASSYQGPGAFYEQYL.

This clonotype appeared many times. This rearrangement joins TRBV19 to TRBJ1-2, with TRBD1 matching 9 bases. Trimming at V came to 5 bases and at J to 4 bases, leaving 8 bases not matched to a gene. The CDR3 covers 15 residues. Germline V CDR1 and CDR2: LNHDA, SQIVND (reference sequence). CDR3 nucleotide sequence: TGTGCCAGTAGTTCGGACAGGGGACGGGGCTATGGCTACACCTTC. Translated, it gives CASSSDRGRGYGYTF.

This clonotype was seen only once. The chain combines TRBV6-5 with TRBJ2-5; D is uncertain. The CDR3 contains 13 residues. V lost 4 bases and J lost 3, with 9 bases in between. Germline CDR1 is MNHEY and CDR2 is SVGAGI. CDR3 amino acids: CASSFLEKETQYF. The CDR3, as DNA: TGTGCCAGCAGTTTCCTAGAAAAAGAGACCCAGTACTTC.

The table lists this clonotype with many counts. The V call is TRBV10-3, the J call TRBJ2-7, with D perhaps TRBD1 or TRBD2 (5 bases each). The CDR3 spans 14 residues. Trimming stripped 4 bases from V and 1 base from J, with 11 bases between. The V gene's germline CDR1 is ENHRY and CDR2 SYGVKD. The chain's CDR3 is CAISASGRSYEQYF. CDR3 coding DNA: TGTGCCATCAGTGCGTCAGGGAGATCCTACGAGCAGTACTTC.

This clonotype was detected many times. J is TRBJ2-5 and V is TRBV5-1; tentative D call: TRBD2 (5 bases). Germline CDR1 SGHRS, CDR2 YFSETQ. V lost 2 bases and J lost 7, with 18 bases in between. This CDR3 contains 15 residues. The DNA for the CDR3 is TGCGCCAGCAGCTTCACCGGGGAGTTCTTAGGGACCCAGTACTTC. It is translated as CASSFTGEFLGTQYF.

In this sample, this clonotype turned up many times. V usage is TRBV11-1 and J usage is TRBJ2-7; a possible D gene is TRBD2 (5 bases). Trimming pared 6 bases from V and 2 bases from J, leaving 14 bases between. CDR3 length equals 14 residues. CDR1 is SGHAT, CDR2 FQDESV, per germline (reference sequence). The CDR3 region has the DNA TGTGCCAGCAGACCCGTCGGAGGCACCTACGAGCAGTACTTC. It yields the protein CASRPVGGTYEQYF.

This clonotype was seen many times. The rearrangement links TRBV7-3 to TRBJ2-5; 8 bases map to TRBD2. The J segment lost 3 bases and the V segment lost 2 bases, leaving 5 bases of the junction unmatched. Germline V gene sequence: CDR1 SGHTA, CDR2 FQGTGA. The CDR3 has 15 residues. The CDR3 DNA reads TGTGCCAGCAGCTTAGGCAGCGGGAGAGAAGAGACCCAGTACTTC. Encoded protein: CASSLGSGREETQYF.

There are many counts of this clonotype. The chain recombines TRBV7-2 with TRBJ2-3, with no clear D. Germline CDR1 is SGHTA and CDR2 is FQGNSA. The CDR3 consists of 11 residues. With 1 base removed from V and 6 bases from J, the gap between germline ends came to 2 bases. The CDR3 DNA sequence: TGTGCCAGCAGCTTAGACGATACGCAGTATTTT. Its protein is CASSLDDTQYF.

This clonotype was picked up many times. CDR3 sequence: CAWSVQGVSGANVLTF. CDR3 bases: TGTGCCTGGAGTGTCCAGGGCGTCTCTGGGGCCAACGTCCTGACTTTC. The rearrangement joins TRBV30 to TRBJ2-6, with a tentative D call TRBD1 (5 bases). V lost 0 bases and J 0 bases, leaving 9 bases between the germline ends. The CDR3 covers 16 residues. Germline loops: CDR1 GTSNPN, CDR2 SVGIG (reference sequence). Looking up the rest from reference TRBV30 and TRBJ2-6 gives the full variable domain: SQTIHQWPATLVQPVGSPLSLECTVEGTSNPNLYWYRQAAGRGLQLLFYSVGIGQISSEVPQNLSASRPQDRQFILSSKKLLLSDSGFYLCAWSVQGVSGANVLTFGAGSRLTVL.

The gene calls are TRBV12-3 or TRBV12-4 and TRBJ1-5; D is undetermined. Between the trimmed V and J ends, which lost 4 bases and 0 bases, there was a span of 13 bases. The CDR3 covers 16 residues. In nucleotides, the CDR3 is TGTGCCAGCAGTTCCTCAGCCTACAGTAGCAATCAGCCCCAGCATTTT. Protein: CASSSSAYSSNQPQHF.

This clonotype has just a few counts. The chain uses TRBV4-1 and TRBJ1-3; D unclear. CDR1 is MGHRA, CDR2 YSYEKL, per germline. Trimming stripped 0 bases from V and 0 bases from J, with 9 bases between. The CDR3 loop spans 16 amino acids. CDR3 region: CASSQDSAISGNTIYF. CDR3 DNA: TGCGCCAGCAGCCAAGATTCAGCGATCTCTGGAAACACCATATATTTT.

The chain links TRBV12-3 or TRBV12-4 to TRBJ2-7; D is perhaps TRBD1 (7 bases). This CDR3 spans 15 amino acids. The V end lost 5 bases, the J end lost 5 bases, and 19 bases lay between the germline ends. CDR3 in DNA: TGTGCCAGCAGTCCCCTAGCGACAGGGTACCACGAGCAGTACTTC. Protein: CASSPLATGYHEQYF.